The following is a TCR beta chain sequence with its context. CDR3 size: 15 residues. Trimming pared 4 bases from V and 2 bases from J, leaving 15 bases between. The germline V gene has CDR1 SGDLS and CDR2 YYNGEE. The data belong to a study of shared clonotypes between healthy human individuals. Naive CD8 populations comprised CD45RO-negative cells positively selected for CCR7, excluding terminally differentiated effector memory CD45RA+ cells. At deep level, the assay was performed. The protocol was immunoSEQ multiplex PCR, while the TCRdb copy is restricted to in-frame clones and leaves out a portion. In the table there are 1.5 million to 2.5 million clones, approximately 94% of which are singletons.

The chain uses TRBV9 and TRBJ2-5, with D perhaps matching TRBD1 (6 bases). This receptor was obtained from a man aged 18 to 30 in good health. Sequencing input: naive CD8+ T cells sorted from blood. DNA for the CDR3: TGTGCCAGCAGCATAGCCGGGACATTTCAAGAGACCCAGTACTTC. Translated, it gives CASSIAGTFQETQYF.